Below, one T cell receptor beta chain is given with its context. Its antigen has not been determined. Nothing much larger sits one base from this clone, and base qualities are not available. The library was obtained by the immunoSEQ multiplex PCR assay. TCRdb's version of the immuneACCESS table is confined to in-frame rearrangements and falls short of the full clone set. An unresolved V gene accounts for under half of the shortfall where checked; the remainder is of unknown origin. The sample table lists more than 80,000 clones, roughly 90% of them with a count of one. Roughly 1.4% of the sample is taken by the ten largest. The data originate from a study of T cell changes during pregnancy in multiple sclerosis (dated by TCRdb to the late 2010s). With respect to the entire study: Changes in the T cell repertoire over the course of pregnancy were examined in this study in women with multiple sclerosis.

In the germline V gene, CDR1 corresponds to SGDLS and CDR2 to YYNGEE. Counted from cysteine to phenylalanine, this CDR3 has 13 amino acids. The CDR3 DNA has 39 bases and is translated from base 1. Deletion took 0 bases off V and 4 bases off J, with a span of 5 bases between the germline ends. The specimen was peripheral blood, collected in the first trimester of pregnancy. The chain links TRBV9 with TRBJ1-5; the D segment cannot be called with confidence. This sequence was found in a female donor with multiple sclerosis, enrolled in a pregnancy study. The nucleotide sequence reads TGTGCCAGCAGCGTAGCTGAGAATCAGCCCCAGCATTTT. It codes for CASSVAENQPQHF.